What follows describes a single TCR beta chain. This clonotype was observed a few times. Its antigen is still unknown. The input lacks base qualities; no much larger clone sits a single base away. The data were obtained in a study of T cells after yellow fever vaccination (dated by TCRdb to the late 2010s). Some background on the complete study: The SMART-Seq v4 Ultra Low Input RNA kit was used to prepare libraries from fractions with low cell numbers. Bulk TCR alpha and beta repertoires were sequenced longitudinally to track T-cell clones before and after primary and booster YFV17D yellow fever vaccination. Two healthy male donors made up the cohort, one aged 18 to 30 years and the other aged 30 to 40 years. Blood was drawn at multiple timepoints before and after primary and secondary immunization, with bulk PBMC replicates and cell subsets isolated. What the authors observed across the whole study: Because abundant contaminating clonotypes from the bulk population could be contained in FACS-sorted repertoires, computational filtering was required. The secondary T-cell response was found to be weaker but faster than the primary response, with a peak reached on day 5 rather than on day 15. A small fraction of clonotypes appeared in both the CD4 and CD8 compartments, likely as a result of convergent recombination. Because only a couple of donors were included in the study, the extent to which the findings can be generalized is limited. Most clones expanded after primary vaccination (96% of CD4 and roughly 90% of CD8) were re-detected after the booster, suggesting that broad memory maintenance occurred.

What this sample's treatment or condition label stands for: live attenuated yellow fever vaccine strain. At each blood-draw timepoint, two biological replicates of bulk PBMCs were obtained. A standard Ficoll-Paque protocol was used to isolate PBMCs from peripheral blood. TriZol was used to extract RNA from bulk PBMCs, from CD4 and CD8 fractions, and from dextramer-positive and dextramer-negative fractions. TCR cDNA was synthesized by 5'RACE template switching, through which a universal primer site and unique molecular identifiers were introduced. cDNA synthesis was primed from both the TCR alpha and TCR beta constant segments. Library amplification involved two PCR steps, and the second step added sample barcodes and sequencing adapters. Libraries were sequenced on Illumina HiSeq 2500 (2x100 bp) or NovaSeq (2x150 bp). The original methods were these. Reads were demultiplexed and collapsed into UMI consensus sequences with MIGEC, and V(D)J alignment was performed with MiXCR. Clonotypes responding to the vaccine were identified with edgeR on replicate PBMC samples, with the criteria of FDR below 0.01 and a log2 fold change above 5 up to day 15. Bulk clonotypes were assigned CD4 or CD8 identity according to which sequenced CD4 or CD8 repertoire held them at higher abundance. TCRdb redid the processing of the public reads, applying fastp at Q25 and MiXCR, and retained in-frame beta chains. Rows matching on CDR3 protein sequence are summarized as one entry with the most common DNA and genes. TCRdb's processing, not the authors', yielded these V and J calls. The sample includes just under 600,000 distinct CDR3 sequences, with 13% observed a single time. Of the sample, more than 12% is held by the ten largest clones.

The CDR3 covers 15 residues, taking in both the cysteine and the phenylalanine. Only the CDR3 region is kept as DNA, spanning 45 bases read in frame from base 1. In the germline V gene, CDR1 corresponds to SGHTA and CDR2 to FQGNSA. Ends trimmed: V by 4 bases, J by 6 bases; bases unmatched to a gene: 7. The TCR sequence derives from a man aged 25-40 years who received the YFV17D yellow fever vaccine. The specimen was PBMCs, collected on the day of the yellow fever booster vaccination. Recombination connected TRBV7-2 to TRBJ2-3; 10 central bases correspond to TRBD2. The base sequence is TGTGCCAGCAGCTCCGGGACTAGCGAGTGGGATACGCAGTATTTT. This codes for CASSSGTSEWDTQYF.